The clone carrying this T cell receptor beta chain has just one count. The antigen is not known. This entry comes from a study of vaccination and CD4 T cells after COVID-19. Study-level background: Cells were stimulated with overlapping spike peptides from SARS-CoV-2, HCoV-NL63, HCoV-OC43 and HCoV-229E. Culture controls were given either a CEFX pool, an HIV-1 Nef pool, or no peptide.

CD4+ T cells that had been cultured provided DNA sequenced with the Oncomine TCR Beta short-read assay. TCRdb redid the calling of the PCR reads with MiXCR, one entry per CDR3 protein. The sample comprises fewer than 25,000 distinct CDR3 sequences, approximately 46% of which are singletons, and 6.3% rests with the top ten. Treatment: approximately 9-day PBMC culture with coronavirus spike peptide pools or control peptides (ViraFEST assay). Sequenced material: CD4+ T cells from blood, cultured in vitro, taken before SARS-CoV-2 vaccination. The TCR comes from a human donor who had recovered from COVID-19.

In nucleotides, the CDR3 is TGCAGTGTGGGAGGGAGGATCTCAGATACGCAGTATTTT. It is translated as CSVGGRISDTQYF. J is TRBJ2-3 and V is TRBV20-1; 7 bases map to TRBD2. The CDR3 contains 13 residues. The junction had 8 bases not matched to a gene; V was cut back by 7 bases and J by 4 bases. Germline CDR1 DFQATT, CDR2 SNEGSKA (reference sequence).